This T cell receptor (beta chain) was found in a study of blood T cell repertoires in COVID-19. The length of the CDR3 is 13 residues. Germline loops: CDR1 MNHEY, CDR2 SVGAGI. With 8 bases removed from V and 10 bases from J, the gap between germline ends came to 18 bases. Methods used by the authors: Quantification of nucleated cells was approximated via reference gene primer amplification. Sequencing used immunoSEQ multiplex PCR; TCRdb keeps in-frame clones, though not all of them. That table furnishes V, J and clone size, whereas the DNA furnished D and trimming. The sample yields approximately 42,000 clones, 73% seen once.

Sequencing was performed on peripheral blood. The genes are TRBV6-5 and TRBJ2-1; D is perhaps TRBD2 (5 bases). The source of this sequence is a man older than 75 with acute or convalescent COVID-19. The CDR3 sequence: CASWLAGGDEQFF. DNA of the CDR3: TGTGCCAGCTGGCTAGCTGGCGGAGACGAGCAGTTCTTC.